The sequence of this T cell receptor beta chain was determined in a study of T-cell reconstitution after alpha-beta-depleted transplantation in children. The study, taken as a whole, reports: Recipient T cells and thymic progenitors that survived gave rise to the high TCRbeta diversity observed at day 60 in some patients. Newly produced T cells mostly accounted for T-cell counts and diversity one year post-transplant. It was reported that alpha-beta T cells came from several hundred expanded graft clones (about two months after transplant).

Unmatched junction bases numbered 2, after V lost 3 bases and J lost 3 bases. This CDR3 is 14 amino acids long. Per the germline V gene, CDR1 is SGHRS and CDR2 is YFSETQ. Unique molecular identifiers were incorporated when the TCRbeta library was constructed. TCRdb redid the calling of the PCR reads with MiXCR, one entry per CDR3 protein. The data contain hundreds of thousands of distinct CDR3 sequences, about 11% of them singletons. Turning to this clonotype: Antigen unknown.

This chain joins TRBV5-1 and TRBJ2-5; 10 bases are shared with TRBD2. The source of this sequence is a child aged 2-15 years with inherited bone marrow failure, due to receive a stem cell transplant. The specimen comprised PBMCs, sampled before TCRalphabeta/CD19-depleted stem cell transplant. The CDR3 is CASSYGTSEETQYF. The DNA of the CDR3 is TGCGCCAGCAGCTACGGGACTAGCGAAGAGACCCAGTACTTC.